The entry that follows covers one TCR beta chain sequence. Its target is not known. The data were taken from a study of CD8+ T cells in alopecia areata. Reverse transcribed after extraction, RNA yielded cDNA as the sequencing template. Produced via immunoSEQ multiplex PCR; TCRdb's table is partial and in-frame only. This sample yields under 130,000 clones, of which around 59% are seen a single time; 8% to 10% belongs to the top ten. The CDR3 runs 16 residues. The germline gives CDR1 SGHRS, CDR2 YFSETQ. The junction had 8 bases not matched to a gene; V was cut back by 1 base and J by 4 bases. Overall study findings and caveats: Normal skin's resident alphabeta T cells are sequenced alongside lesional scalp T cells. Clonality exceeded that of normal scalp in lesional scalp, most notably in alopecia totalis/universalis.

This TCR was recovered from a human donor in good health. The chain combines TRBV5-1 with TRBJ2-3; 8 bases match TRBD2. The sequenced material came from CD4+ T cells sorted from blood. The CDR3 is CASSLPAGAAADTQYF. The CDR3 bases are TGCGCCAGCAGCTTGCCAGCGGGGGCGGCCGCAGATACGCAGTATTTT.